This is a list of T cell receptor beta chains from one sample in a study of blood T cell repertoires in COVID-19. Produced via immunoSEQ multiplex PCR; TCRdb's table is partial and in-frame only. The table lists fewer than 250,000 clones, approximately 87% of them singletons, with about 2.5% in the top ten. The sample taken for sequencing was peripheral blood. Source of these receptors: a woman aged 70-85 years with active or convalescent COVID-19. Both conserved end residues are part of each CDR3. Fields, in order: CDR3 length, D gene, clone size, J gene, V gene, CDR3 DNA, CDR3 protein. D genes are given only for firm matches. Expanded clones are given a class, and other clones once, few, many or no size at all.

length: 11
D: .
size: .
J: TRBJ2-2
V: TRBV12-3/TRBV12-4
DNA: TGTGCCAGCAGTTCAGACACCGAGCTGTTTTTT
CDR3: CASSSDTELFF

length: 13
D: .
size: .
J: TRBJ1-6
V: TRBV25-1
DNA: TGTGCCAGCCGGCGGTTCGAGGGTTCACCCCTCCACTTT
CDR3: CASRRFEGSPLHF

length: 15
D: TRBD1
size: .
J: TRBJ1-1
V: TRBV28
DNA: TGTGCCAGCAGTTCACCAGACAGGGTGGGCACTGAAGCTTTCTTT
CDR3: CASSSPDRVGTEAFF

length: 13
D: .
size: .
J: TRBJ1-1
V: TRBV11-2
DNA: TGTGCCAGCAGCTTAGCTTGGACTTCAGGAGCTTTCTTT
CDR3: CASSLAWTSGAFF

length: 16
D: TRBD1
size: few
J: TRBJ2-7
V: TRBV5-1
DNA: TGCGCCAGCAGCCGTCTATCCGGGACAGGAGTCTACGAGCAGTACTTC
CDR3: CASSRLSGTGVYEQYF

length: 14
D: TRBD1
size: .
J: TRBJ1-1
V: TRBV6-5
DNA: TGTGCCAGCAACCCACAGGGGGCGTACACTGAAGCTTTCTTT
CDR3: CASNPQGAYTEAFF

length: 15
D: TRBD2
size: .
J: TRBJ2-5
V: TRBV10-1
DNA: TGCGCCAGCAGCGCTGGACTAGCGGGCGGGGAGACCCAGTACTTC
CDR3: CASSAGLAGGETQYF

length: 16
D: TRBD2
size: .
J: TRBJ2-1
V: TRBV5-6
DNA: TGTGCCAGCAGCTTACTACCGGGACTAGCGGGCCTTGAGCAGTTCTTC
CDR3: CASSLLPGLAGLEQFF

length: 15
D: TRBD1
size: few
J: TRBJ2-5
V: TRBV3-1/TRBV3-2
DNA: TGTGCCAGCAGCTGGACAGGGGGCGGACAAGAGACCCAGTACTTC
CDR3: CASSWTGGGQETQYF

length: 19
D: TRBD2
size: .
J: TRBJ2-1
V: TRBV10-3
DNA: TGTGCCATCAGGAACAGTGGACTAGCGGGGGCCAGCTCCTACAATGAGCAGTTCTTC
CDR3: CAIRNSGLAGASSYNEQFF

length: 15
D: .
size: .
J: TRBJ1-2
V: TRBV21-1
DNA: TGTGCCAGCAGAAAAAGCCGTCGGCGGAACTATGGCTACACCTTC
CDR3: CASRKSRRRNYGYTF

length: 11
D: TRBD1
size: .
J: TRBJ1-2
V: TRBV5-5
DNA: TGTGCCAGCAGCATGACAGGGGGCTACACCTTC
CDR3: CASSMTGGYTF

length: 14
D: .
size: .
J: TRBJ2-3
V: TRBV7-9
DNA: TGTGCCAGCAGCCCGGGATCTAATGTAGATACGCAGTATTTT
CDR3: CASSPGSNVDTQYF

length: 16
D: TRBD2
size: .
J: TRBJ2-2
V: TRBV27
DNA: TGTGCCAGCAGTCCGAGACTAGCGGGAGGGACCGGGGAGCTGTTTTTT
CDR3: CASSPRLAGGTGELFF

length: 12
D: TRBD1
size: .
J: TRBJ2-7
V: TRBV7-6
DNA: TGTGCCAGCAGCTGGACAGGGGGCGAGCAGTACTTC
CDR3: CASSWTGGEQYF

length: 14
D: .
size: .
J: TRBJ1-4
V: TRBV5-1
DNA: TGCGCCAGCAGCTTGGGTGGGGCGGAGGAAAAACTGTTTTTT
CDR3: CASSLGGAEEKLFF

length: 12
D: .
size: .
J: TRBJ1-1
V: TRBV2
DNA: TGTGCCAGCCGGTGGGGAGACACTGAAGCTTTCTTT
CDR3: CASRWGDTEAFF

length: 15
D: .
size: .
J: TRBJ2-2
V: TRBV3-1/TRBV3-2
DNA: TGTGCCAGCAGCCAAATATCGGGAGAACCCGGGGAGCTGTTTTTT
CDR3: CASSQISGEPGELFF

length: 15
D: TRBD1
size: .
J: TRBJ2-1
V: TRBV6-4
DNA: TGTGCCAGCAGTGAAACAGGGGGCTCCTACAATGAGCAGTTCTTC
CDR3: CASSETGGSYNEQFF

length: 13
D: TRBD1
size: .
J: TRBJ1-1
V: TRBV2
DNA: TGTGCCAGCAGCTACAGGGGGAACACTGAAGCTTTCTTT
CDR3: CASSYRGNTEAFF

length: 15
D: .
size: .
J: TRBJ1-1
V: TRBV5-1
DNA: TGCGCCAGCAGCGCCGGAGGGGCGAGCCGCACTGAAGCTTTCTTT
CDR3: CASSAGGASRTEAFF

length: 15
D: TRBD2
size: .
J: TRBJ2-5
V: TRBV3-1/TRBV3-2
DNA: TGTGCCAGCAGCCGGGGACTAGCGGGACAGGAGACCCAGTACTTC
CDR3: CASSRGLAGQETQYF

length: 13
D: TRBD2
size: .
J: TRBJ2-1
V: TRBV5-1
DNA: TGCGCCAGCCTGGGGCTAGCGGGGCATGAGCAGTTCTTC
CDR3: CASLGLAGHEQFF

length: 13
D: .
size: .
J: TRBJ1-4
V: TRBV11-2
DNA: TGTGCCAGCAGCTTAGTGGAGGATGAAAAACTGTTTTTT
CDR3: CASSLVEDEKLFF

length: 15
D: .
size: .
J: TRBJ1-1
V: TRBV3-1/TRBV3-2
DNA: TGTGCCAGCAGCCTGTATACGGGTCGGAACACTGAAGCTTTCTTT
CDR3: CASSLYTGRNTEAFF

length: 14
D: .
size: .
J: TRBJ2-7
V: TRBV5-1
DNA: TGCGCCAGCAGCTTGGCCGGGAGCTCCTACGAGCAGTACTTC
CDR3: CASSLAGSSYEQYF

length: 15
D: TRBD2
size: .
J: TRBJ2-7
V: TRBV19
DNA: TGTGCCAGTAGTTTCCTAGCGGGAGGGGTCTACGAGCAGTACTTC
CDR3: CASSFLAGGVYEQYF

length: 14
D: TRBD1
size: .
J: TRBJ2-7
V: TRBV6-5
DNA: TGTGCCAGCAGCTTACAGGGGAGCTCCTACGAGCAGTACTTC
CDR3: CASSLQGSSYEQYF

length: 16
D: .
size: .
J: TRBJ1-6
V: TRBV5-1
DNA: TGCGCCAGCAGCTTGTTGCCAGGGGACGTGAATTCACCCCTCCACTTT
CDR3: CASSLLPGDVNSPLHF

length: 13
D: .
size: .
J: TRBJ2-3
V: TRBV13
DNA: TGTGCCAGCAGCTTACTCAGGGCAGATACGCAGTATTTT
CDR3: CASSLLRADTQYF

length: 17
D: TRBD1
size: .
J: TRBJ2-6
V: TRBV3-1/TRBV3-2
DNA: TGTGCCAGCAGCCAAGTACAGGGGAAGGCTGGGGCCAACGTCCTGACTTTC
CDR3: CASSQVQGKAGANVLTF

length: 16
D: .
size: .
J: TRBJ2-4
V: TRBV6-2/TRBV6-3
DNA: TGTGCCAGCAGTTACTCGCCTCAGGGGGCCAAAAACATTCAGTACTTC
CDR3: CASSYSPQGAKNIQYF

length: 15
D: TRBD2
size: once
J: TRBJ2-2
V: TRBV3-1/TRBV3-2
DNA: TGTGCCAGCAGCAGCCTAGCGGGCAACACCGGGGAGCTGTTTTTT
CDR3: CASSSLAGNTGELFF

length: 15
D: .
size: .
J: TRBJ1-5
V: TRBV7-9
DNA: TGTGCCAGCAGCATTGGACACCATAGCAATCAGCCCCAGCATTTT
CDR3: CASSIGHHSNQPQHF

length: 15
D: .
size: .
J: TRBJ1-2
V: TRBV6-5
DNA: TGTGCCAGCAGTTACTCTAACGGGGGGTACTATGGCTACACCTTC
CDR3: CASSYSNGGYYGYTF

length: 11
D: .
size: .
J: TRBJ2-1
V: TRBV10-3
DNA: TGTGCCTCGGGGGGCAGCTATGAGCAGTTCTTC
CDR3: CASGGSYEQFF

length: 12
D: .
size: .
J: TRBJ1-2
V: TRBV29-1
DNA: TGCAGCGTGGCAGAGAGGGACTATGGCTACACCTTC
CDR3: CSVAERDYGYTF

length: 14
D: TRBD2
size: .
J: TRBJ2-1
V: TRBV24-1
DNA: TGTGCCACCAGTGATACACTAGCGGGCAATGAGCAGTTCTTC
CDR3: CATSDTLAGNEQFF

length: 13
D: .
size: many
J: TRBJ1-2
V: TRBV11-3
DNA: TGTGCCAGCAGCCTGACAGGCGGCTATGGCTACACCTTC
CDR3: CASSLTGGYGYTF

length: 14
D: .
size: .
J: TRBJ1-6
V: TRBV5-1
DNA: TGCGCCAGCAGCTTGGACAGTTATAATTCACCCCTCCACTTT
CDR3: CASSLDSYNSPLHF

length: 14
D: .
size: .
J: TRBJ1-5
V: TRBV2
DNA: TGTGCCAGCAGTGACAGGGTAGGAATACAGCCCCAGCATTTT
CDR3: CASSDRVGIQPQHF

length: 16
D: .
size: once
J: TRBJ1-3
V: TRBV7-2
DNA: TGTGCCAGCAGCTTAGGGGGGGTGCTCTCTGGAAACACCATATATTTT
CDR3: CASSLGGVLSGNTIYF

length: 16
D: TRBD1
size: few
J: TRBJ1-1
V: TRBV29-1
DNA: TGCAGCGTTGAGATACAGGGGGGTCGGATTAACACTGAAGCTTTCTTT
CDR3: CSVEIQGGRINTEAFF

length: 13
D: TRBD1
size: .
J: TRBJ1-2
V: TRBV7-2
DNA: TGTGCCAGCAGCCGACAGGGGATATATGGCTACACCTTC
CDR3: CASSRQGIYGYTF

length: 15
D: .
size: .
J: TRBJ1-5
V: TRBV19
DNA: TGTGCCAGTAGTATTACACCTTATAGCAATCAGCCCCAGCATTTT
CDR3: CASSITPYSNQPQHF

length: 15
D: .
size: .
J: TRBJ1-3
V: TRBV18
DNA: TGTGCCAGCTCACCATTGAGTCACTCTGGAAACACCATATATTTT
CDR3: CASSPLSHSGNTIYF

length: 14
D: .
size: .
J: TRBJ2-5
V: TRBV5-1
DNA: TGCGCCAGCAGCTTGGGAACAGGACAAGAGACCCAGTACTTC
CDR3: CASSLGTGQETQYF

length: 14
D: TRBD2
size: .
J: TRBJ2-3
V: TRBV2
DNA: TGTGCCACCCTCGCGGGGGGAGGCACAGATACGCAGTATTTT
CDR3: CATLAGGGTDTQYF

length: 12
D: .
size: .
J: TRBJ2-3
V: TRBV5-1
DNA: TGCGCCAGCAGCTTCCTCACAGATACGCAGTATTTT
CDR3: CASSFLTDTQYF

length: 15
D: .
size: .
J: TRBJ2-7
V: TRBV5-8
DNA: TGTGCCAGCGGCGTCTGGGGCGGAAGCTCCTACGAGCAGTACTTC
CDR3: CASGVWGGSSYEQYF

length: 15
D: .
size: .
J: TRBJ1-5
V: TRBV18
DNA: TGTGCCAGCTCACCACCTGGTGAGACAGGTCAGCCCCAGCATTTT
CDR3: CASSPPGETGQPQHF

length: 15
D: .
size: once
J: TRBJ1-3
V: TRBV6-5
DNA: TGTGCCAGCAGACCGGGAGCAAGCTCTGGAAACACCATATATTTT
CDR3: CASRPGASSGNTIYF

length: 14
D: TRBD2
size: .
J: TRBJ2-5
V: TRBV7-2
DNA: TGTGCCAGCAGCCCCCGGGGACTAGCGGAGACCCAGTACTTC
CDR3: CASSPRGLAETQYF

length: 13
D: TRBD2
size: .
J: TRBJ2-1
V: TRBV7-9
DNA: TGTGCCAGCACCCGGGGGGAATACAATGAGCAGTTCTTC
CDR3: CASTRGEYNEQFF

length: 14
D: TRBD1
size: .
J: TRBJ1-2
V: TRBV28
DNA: TGTGCCAGCCGCAGACAGGGGGCTAACTATGGCTACACCTTC
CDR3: CASRRQGANYGYTF